These 8 T cell receptor beta chains share one sample of origin, sequenced in a study of graft-versus-host responses after intestinal transplantation. The antigens these receptors bind are not known. TCRdb keeps only in-frame clones here, not all; method: immunoSEQ multiplex PCR. The table lists fewer than 150,000 clones, approximately 92% of them singletons, with approximately 0.17% in the top ten. Sequenced material: unstimulated CD4+ T cells sorted from spleen or lymph node cells, taken before intestinal transplant. These receptors were obtained from a human donor who received an intestinal transplant.

V is TRBV6-5 and J is TRBJ1-5; perhaps TRBD1 as D (5 bases). V was trimmed by 2 bases and J by 6 bases, leaving 11 bases between them. Per germline, CDR1 MNHEY and CDR2 SVGAGI. This CDR3 has 14 amino acids. CDR3 nucleotide sequence: TGTGCCAGCAGTTACGTGGAGGGGTCTCAGCCCCAGCATTTT. It encodes CASSYVEGSQPQHF.

This clone was detected a few times. The chain has TRBV6-6 and TRBJ1-1; the D gene is possibly TRBD1 (5 bases). CDR1 and CDR2 from the germline V gene are MNHNY and SVGAGI (reference sequence). V was pared by 5 bases and J by 1 base, with 11 bases between. The CDR3 sequence is 14 residues long. For the CDR3, the DNA is TGTGCCAGCAGTAATGACAGAAGGAACACTGAAGCTTTCTTT. It encodes CASSNDRRNTEAFF.

The CDR3 region is CASSQDHVPAAPLHF. In nucleotides, the CDR3 is TGTGCCAGCAGCCAAGACCACGTTCCGGCGGCACCCCTCCACTTT. This chain joins TRBV4-2 and TRBJ1-6; D is uncertain. The CDR3 consists of 15 residues. Germline V gene lookup returns CDR1 LGHNA and CDR2 YNFKEQ. Between the trimmed V and J ends, which lost 0 bases and 11 bases, there was a span of 14 bases.

This sequence joins TRBV7-2 and TRBJ1-2; no clear D gene. The germline gives CDR1 SGHTA, CDR2 FQGNSA. Trimming took 5 bases from V and 6 from J, leaving 16 bases between them. The CDR3 has 14 amino acids. CDR3 residues: CASSPRLTPDGYTF. The DNA of the CDR3 is TGTGCCAGCAGCCCCCGACTGACCCCTGATGGCTACACCTTC.

V and J are TRBV6-1 and TRBJ1-1; no reliable D call. From germline, CDR1 is MNHNS and CDR2 SASEGT. Trimming shortened V by 5 bases and J by 6 bases, and 10 bases separated the two germline ends. The CDR3 consists of 12 residues. Written as DNA, the CDR3 is TGTGCCAGCAGTCATTCGGCTGCTGAAGCTTTCTTT. This encodes CASSHSAAEAFF.

The chain uses TRBV20-1 and TRBJ2-5; D not resolved. The V and J ends lost 4 bases and 4 bases respectively, with 7 bases between them. This CDR3 has 11 residues. The germline gives CDR1 DFQATT, CDR2 SNEGSKA (reference sequence). DNA of the CDR3: TGCAGTGCTACTCTAGTAGAGACCCAGTACTTC. This encodes CSATLVETQYF.

The chain links TRBV5-4 to TRBJ2-5; 8 nucleotides line up with TRBD1. V lost 4 bases, J lost 5 bases, and 7 bases stayed unmatched. The CDR3 loop spans 14 amino acids. Germline-derived CDR1 and CDR2 are SGHNT and YYREEE (reference sequence). As DNA, the CDR3 is TGTGCCAGCAGCATGATGGACAGGGAGGAGACCCAGTACTTC. It yields the protein CASSMMDREETQYF.

The CDR3 DNA reads TGTGCCAGCAGCCCATGGACAGGGTTGGATGGCTACACCTTC. Translating gives CASSPWTGLDGYTF. This chain connects TRBV7-2 to TRBJ1-2; TRBD1 aligns across 8 bases. Trimming removed 5 bases from V and 6 bases from J; junction bases left unmatched: 8. CDR1 is SGHTA, CDR2 FQGNSA, per germline. CDR3 size: 14 residues.